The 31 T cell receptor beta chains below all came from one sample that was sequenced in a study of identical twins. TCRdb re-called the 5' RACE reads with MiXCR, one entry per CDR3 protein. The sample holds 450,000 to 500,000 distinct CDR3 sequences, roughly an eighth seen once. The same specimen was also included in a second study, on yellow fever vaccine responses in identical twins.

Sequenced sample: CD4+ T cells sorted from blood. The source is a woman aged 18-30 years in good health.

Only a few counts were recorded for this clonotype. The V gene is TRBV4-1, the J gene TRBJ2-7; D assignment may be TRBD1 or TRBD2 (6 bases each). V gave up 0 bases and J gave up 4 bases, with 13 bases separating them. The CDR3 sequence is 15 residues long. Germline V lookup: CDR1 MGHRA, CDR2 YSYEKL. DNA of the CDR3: TGCGCCAGCAGCCAAGATGCGGGACATAATTACGAGCAGTACTTC. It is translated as CASSQDAGHNYEQYF.

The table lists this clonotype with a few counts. CDR3 region: CSVEVVEQFF. In DNA, the CDR3 is TGCAGCGTTGAAGTGGTGGAGCAGTTCTTC. V is TRBV29-1 and J is TRBJ2-1; no reliable D call. The CDR3 loop spans 10 amino acids. The germline V gene has CDR1 SQVTM and CDR2 ANQGSEA. The V end was cut by 1 base, the J end by 10 bases, with 5 bases between.

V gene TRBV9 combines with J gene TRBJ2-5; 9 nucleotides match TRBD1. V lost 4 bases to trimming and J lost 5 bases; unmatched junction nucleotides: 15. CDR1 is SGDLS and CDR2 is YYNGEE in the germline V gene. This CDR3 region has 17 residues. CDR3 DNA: TGTGCCAGCAGCATCCAGCCAGGGACAGGGCTAGGGGAGACCCAGTACTTC. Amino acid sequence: CASSIQPGTGLGETQYF.

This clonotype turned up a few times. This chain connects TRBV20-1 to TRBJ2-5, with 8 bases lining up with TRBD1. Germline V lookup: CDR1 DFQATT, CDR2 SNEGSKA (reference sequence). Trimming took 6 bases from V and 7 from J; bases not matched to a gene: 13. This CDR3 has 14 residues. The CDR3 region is CSAGDRSLGGTQYF. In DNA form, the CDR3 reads TGCAGTGCAGGGGACAGGTCCCTGGGAGGGACCCAGTACTTC.

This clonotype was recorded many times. The DNA of the CDR3 is TGCGCCAGCAGCCGGACCCCGGACAGTCTCGGAGATACGCAGTATTTT. Its protein product is CASSRTPDSLGDTQYF. V is TRBV5-1 and J is TRBJ2-3; a possible D gene is TRBD1 (6 bases). Trimming took 4 bases from V and 5 from J, leaving 20 bases between them. The germline V gene encodes CDR1 SGHRS and CDR2 YFSETQ. This CDR3 region has 16 residues.

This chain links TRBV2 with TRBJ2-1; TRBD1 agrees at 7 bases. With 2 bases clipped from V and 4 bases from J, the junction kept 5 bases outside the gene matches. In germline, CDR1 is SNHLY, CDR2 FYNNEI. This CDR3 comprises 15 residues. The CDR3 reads CASSERTGNYNEQFF. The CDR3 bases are TGTGCCAGCAGTGAAAGGACAGGAAATTACAATGAGCAGTTCTTC.

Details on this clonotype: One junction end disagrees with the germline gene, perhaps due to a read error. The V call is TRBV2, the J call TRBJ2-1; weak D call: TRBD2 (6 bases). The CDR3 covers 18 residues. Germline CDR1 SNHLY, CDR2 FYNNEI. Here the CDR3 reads CTSSFTRLREFSYNEQFF. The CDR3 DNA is TGTACCAGCAGTTTTACCCGGTTGCGGGAATTCTCCTACAATGAGCAGTTCTTC.

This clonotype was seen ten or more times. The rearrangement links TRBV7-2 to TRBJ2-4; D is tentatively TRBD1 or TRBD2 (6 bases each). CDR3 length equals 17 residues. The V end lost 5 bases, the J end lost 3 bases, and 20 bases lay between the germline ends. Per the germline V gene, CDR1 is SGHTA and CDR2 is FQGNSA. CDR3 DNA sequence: TGTGCCAGCAGCCGACAGGTCAGGGACTCAGGCAAAAACATTCAGTACTTC. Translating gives CASSRQVRDSGKNIQYF.

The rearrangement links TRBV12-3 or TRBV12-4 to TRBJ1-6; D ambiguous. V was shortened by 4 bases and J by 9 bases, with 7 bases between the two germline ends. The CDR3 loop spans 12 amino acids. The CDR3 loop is CASSSGFSPLHF. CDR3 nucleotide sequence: TGTGCCAGCAGTTCGGGATTTTCACCCCTCCACTTT.

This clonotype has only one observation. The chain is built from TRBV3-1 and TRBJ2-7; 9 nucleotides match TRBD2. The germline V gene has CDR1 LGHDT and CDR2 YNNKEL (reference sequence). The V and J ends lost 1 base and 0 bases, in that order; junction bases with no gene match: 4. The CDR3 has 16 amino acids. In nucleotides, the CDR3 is TGTGCCAGCAGCCAAGGACTAGCGGTGCCCTCCTACGAGCAGTACTTC. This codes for CASSQGLAVPSYEQYF.

The CDR3: CAWSVGAQETQYF. The CDR3 region has the DNA TGTGCCTGGAGTGTTGGAGCACAAGAGACCCAGTACTTC. The chain combines TRBV30 with TRBJ2-5; D is ambiguous. V was shortened by 0 bases and J by 2 bases, with 7 bases between the two germline ends. The CDR3 sequence is 13 residues long. Germline CDR1 is GTSNPN and CDR2 is SVGIG (reference sequence).

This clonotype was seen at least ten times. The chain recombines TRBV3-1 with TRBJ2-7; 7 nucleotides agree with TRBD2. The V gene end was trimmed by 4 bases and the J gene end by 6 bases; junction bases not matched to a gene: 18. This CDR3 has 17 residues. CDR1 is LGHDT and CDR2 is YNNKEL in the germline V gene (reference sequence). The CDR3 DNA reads TGTGCCAGCAGCCCCCGGCCTCAGAGGGGCGGGAGAACCGAGCAGTACTTC. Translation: CASSPRPQRGGRTEQYF.

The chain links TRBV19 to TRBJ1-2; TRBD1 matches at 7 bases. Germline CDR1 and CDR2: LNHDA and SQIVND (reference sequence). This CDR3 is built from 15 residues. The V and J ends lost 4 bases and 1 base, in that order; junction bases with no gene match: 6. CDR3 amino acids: CASSSRTGYNYGYTF. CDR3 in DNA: TGTGCCAGTAGTAGCCGGACAGGATATAACTATGGCTACACCTTC.

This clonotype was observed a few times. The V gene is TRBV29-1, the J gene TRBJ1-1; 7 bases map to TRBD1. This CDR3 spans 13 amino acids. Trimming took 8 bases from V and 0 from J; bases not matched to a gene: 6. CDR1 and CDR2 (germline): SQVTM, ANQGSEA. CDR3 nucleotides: TGCAGCACATGGACAGGACTGAACACTGAAGCTTTCTTT. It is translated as CSTWTGLNTEAFF. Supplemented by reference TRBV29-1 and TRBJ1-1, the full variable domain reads SAVISQKPSRDICQRGTSLTIQCQVDSQVTMMFWYRQQPGQSLTLIATANQGSEATYESGFVIDKFPISRPNLTFSTLTVSNMSPEDSSIYLCSTWTGLNTEAFFGQGTRLTVV.

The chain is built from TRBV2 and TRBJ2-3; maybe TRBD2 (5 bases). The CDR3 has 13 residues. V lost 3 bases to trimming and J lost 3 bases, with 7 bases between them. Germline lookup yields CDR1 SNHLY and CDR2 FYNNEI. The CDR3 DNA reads TGTGCCAGCAGTGAGGAGGTGACAGATACGCAGTATTTT. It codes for CASSEEVTDTQYF.

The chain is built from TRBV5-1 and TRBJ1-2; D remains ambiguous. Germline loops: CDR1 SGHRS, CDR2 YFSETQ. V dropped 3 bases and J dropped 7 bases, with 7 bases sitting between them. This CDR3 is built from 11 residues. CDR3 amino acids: CASSSSIGYTF. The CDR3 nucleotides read TGCGCCAGCAGCTCATCAATTGGCTACACCTTC. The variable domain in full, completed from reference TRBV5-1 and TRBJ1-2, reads KAGVTQTPRYLIKTRGQQVTLSCSPISGHRSVSWYQQTPGQGLQFLFEYFSETQRNKGNFPGRFSGRQFSNSRSEMNVSTLELGDSALYLCASSSSIGYTFGSGTRLTVV.

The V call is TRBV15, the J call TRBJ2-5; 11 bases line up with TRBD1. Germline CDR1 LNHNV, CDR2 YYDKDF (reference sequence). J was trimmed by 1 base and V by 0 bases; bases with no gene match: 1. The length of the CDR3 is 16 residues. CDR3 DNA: TGTGCCACCAGCAGAGATGGGACAGGGGGCCAAGAGACCCAGTACTTC. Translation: CATSRDGTGGQETQYF.

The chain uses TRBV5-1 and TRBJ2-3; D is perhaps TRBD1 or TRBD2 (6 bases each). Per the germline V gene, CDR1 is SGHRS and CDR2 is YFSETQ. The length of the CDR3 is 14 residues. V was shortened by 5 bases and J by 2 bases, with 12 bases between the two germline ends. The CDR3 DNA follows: TGCGCCAGCAGGACGGGGGCGTACACAGATACGCAGTATTTT. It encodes CASRTGAYTDTQYF.

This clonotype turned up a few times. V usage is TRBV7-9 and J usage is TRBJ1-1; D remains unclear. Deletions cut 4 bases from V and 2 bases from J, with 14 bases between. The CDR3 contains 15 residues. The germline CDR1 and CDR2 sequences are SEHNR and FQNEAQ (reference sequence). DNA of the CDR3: TGTGCCAGCAGCTCTGACTCTACAGCCAACACTGAAGCTTTCTTT. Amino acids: CASSSDSTANTEAFF.

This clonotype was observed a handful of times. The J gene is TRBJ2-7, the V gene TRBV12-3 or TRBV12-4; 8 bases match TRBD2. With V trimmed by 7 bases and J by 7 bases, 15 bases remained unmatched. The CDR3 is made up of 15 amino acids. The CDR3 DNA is TGTGCCAGCACCCGTGGGAGTAGCGGGGTCCGGGAGCAGTACTTC. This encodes CASTRGSSGVREQYF.

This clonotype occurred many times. In nucleotides, the CDR3 is TGCGCCAGCAGCGCGGCCCGGAACACCGGGGAGCTGTTTTTT. Protein product: CASSAARNTGELFF. The V and J genes are TRBV5-1 and TRBJ2-2; D gene ambiguous. The ends were cut back, 4 bases at V and 1 base at J, with 8 bases in the middle. CDR3 length equals 14 residues. The germline CDR1 and CDR2 sequences are SGHRS and YFSETQ.

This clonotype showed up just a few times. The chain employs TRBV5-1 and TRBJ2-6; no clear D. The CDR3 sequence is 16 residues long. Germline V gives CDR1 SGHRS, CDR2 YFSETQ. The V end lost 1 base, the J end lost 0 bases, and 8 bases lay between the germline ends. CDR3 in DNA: TGCGCCAGCAGCTTGACTCTTAACTCTGGGGCCAACGTCCTGACTTTC. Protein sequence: CASSLTLNSGANVLTF.

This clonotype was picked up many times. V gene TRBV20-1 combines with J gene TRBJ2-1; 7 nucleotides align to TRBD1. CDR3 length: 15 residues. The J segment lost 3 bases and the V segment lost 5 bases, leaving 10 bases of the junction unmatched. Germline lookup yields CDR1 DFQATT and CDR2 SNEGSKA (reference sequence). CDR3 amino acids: CSAARQGRGYNEQFF. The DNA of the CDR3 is TGCAGTGCTGCAAGACAGGGACGGGGCTACAATGAGCAGTTCTTC.

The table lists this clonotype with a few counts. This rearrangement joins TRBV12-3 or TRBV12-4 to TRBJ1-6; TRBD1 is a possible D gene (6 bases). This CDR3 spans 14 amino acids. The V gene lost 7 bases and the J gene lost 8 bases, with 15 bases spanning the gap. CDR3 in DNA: TGTGCCAGCAACCTCGGCAGGGGATATTCACCCCTCCACTTT. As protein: CASNLGRGYSPLHF.

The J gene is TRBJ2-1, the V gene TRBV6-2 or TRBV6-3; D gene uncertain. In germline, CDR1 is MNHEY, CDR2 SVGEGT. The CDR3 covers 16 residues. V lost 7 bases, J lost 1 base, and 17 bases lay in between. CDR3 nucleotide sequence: TGTGCCAGCACCGCACTCGAGCTCGTGTCCTACAATGAGCAGTTCTTC. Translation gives CASTALELVSYNEQFF.

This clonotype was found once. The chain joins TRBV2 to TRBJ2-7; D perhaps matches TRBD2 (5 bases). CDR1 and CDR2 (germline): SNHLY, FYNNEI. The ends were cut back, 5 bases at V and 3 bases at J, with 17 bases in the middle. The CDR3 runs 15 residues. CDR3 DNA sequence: TGTGCCAGCAGTCCCAGAGAAGCGGCCGGCTACGAGCAGTACTTC. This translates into CASSPREAAGYEQYF.

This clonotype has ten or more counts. CDR3 protein: CSAREGGETQYF. The CDR3, as DNA: TGCAGTGCTAGAGAGGGGGGAGAGACCCAGTACTTC. The V and J genes are TRBV20-1 and TRBJ2-5; D is possibly TRBD2 (6 bases). CDR3 length: 12 residues. V was trimmed by 0 bases and J by 4 bases, leaving 6 bases between them. Germline values: CDR1 DFQATT, CDR2 SNEGSKA (reference sequence).

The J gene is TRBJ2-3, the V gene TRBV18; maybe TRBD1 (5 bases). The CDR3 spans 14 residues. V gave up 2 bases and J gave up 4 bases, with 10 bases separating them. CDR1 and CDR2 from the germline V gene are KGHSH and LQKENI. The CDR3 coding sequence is TGTGCCAGCTCACCAGGGGCCAGCGCAGATACGCAGTATTTT. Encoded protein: CASSPGASADTQYF. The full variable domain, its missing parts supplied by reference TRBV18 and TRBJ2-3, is NAGVMQNPRHLVRRRGQEARLRCSPMKGHSHVYWYRQLPEEGLKFMVYLQKENIIDESGMPKERFSAEFPKEGPSILRIQQVVRGDSAAYFCASSPGASADTQYFGPGTRLTVL.

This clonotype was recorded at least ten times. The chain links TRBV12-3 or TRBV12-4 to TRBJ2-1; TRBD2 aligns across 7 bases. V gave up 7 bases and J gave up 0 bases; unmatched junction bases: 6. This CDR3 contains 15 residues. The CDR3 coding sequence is TGTGCCAGCACACCTAGCGGTAGCTCCTACAATGAGCAGTTCTTC. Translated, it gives CASTPSGSSYNEQFF.

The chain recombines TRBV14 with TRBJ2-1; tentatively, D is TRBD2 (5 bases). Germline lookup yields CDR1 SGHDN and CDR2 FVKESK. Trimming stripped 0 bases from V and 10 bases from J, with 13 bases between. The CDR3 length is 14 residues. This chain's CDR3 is CASSQDAGLGEQFF. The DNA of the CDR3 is TGTGCCAGCAGCCAAGACGCGGGTCTCGGGGAGCAGTTCTTC.

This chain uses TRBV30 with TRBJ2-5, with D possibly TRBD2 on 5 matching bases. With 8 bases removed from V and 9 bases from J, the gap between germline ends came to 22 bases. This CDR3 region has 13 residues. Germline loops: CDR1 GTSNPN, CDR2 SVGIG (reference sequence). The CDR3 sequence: CAGLSGGFGAQYF. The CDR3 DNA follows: TGTGCCGGGCTATCTGGAGGATTTGGTGCCCAGTACTTC.